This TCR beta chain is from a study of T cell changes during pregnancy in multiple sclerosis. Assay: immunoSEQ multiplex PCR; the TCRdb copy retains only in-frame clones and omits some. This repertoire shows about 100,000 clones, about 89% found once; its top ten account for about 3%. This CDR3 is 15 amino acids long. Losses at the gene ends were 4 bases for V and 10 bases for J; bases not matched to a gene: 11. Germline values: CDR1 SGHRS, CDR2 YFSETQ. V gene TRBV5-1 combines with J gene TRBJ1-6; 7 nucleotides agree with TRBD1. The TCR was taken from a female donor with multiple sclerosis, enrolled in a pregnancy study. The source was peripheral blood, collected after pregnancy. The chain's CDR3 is CASSAVTGVRSPLHF. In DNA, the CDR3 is TGCGCCAGCAGCGCAGTAACAGGGGTGAGGTCACCCCTCCACTTT.